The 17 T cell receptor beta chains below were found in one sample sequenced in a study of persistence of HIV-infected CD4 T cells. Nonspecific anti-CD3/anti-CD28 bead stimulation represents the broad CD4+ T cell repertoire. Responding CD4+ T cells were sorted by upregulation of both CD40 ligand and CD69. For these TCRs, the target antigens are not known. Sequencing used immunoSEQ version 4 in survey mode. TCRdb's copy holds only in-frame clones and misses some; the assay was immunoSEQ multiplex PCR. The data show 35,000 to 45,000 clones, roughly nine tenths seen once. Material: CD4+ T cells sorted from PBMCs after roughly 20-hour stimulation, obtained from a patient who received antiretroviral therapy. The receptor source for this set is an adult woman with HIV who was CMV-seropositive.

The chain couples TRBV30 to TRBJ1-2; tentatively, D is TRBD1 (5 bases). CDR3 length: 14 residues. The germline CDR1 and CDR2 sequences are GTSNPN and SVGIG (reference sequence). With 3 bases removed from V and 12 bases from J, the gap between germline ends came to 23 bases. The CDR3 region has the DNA TGTGCCTGGAGCGCCACAGGACTTCAAACGAGGGACACCTTC. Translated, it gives CAWSATGLQTRDTF.

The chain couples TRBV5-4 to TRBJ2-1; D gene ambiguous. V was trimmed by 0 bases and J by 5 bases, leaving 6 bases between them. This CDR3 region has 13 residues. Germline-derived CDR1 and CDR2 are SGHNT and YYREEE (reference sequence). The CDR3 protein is CASSLVGHNEQFF. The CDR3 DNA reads TGTGCCAGCAGCTTGGTCGGTCACAATGAGCAGTTCTTC.

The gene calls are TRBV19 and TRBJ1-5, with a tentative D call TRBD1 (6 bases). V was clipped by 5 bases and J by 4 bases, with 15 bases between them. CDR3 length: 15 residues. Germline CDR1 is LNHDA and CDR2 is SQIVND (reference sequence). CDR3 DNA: TGTGCCAGTAGTGTGAACAGGGTAGGGAATCAGCCCCAGCATTTT. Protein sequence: CASSVNRVGNQPQHF. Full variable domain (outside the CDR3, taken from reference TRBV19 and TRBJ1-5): DGGITQSPKYLFRKEGQNVTLSCEQNLNHDAMYWYRQDPGQGLRLIYYSQIVNDFQKGDIAEGYSVSREKKESFPLTVTSAQKNPTAFYLCASSVNRVGNQPQHFGDGTRLSIL.

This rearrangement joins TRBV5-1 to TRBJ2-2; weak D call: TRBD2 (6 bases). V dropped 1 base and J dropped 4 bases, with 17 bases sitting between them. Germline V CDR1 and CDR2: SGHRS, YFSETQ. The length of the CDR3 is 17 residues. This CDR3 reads CASSLRSLASSTGELFF. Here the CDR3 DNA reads TGCGCCAGCAGCTTGCGCTCACTAGCTTCCAGCACCGGGGAGCTGTTTTTT.

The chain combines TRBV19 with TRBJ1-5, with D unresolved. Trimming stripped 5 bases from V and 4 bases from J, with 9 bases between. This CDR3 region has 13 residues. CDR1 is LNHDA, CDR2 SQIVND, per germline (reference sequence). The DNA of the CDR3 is TGTGCCAGTAGTCCGACGGGGAATCAGCCCCAGCATTTT. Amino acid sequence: CASSPTGNQPQHF.

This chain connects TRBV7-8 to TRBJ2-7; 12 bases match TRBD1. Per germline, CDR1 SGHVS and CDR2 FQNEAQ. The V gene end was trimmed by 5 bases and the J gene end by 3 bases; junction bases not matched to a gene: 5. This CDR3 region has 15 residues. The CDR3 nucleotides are TGTGCCAGCAGCACCGGGACAGGGGGCTTCTACGAGCAGTACGTC. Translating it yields CASSTGTGGFYEQYV.

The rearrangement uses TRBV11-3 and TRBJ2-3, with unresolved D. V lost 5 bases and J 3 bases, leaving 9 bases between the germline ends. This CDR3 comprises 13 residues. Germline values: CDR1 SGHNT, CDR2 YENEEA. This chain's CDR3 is CASSLLGTDTQYF. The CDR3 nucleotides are TGTGCCAGCAGCCTCCTGGGAACAGATACGCAGTATTTT.

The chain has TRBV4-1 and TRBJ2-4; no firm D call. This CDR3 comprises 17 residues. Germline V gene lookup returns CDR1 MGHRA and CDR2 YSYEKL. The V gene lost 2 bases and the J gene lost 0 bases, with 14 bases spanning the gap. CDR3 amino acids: CASSQPLTPLAKNIQYF. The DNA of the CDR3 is TGCGCCAGCAGCCAACCCTTAACACCTCTAGCCAAAAACATTCAGTACTTC.

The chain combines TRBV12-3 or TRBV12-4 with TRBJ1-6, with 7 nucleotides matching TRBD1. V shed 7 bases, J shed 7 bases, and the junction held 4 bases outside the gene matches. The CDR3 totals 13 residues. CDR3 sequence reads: CASTRDRNSPLHF. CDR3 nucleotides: TGTGCCAGCACTAGGGACAGAAATTCACCCCTCCACTTT.

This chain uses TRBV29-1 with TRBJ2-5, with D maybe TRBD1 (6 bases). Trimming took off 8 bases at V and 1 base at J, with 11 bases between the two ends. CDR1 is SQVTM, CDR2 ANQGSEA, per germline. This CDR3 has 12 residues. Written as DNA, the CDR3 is TGCAGCCAGGGACATTCCCAAGAGACCCAGTACTTC. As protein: CSQGHSQETQYF.

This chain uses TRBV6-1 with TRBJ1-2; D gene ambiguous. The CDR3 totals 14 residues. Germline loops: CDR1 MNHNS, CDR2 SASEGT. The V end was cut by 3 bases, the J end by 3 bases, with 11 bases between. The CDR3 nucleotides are TGTGCCAGCAGTGAGTTCCGGGCCGACTATGGCTACACCTTC. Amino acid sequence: CASSEFRADYGYTF.

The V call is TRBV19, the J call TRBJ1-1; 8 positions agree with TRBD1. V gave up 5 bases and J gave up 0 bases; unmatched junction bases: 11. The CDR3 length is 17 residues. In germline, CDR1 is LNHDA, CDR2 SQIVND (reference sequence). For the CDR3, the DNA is TGTGCCAGTAGTCCCGCAGGGACAGGACTAATGAACACTGAAGCTTTCTTT. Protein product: CASSPAGTGLMNTEAFF.

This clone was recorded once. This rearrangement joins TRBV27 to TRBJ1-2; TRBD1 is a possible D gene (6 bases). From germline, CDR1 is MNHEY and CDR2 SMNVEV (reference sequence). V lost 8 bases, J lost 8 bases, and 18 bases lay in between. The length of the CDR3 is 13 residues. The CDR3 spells CASRGAHPRGYTF. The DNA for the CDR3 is TGTGCCAGCCGGGGGGCCCACCCTCGGGGCTACACCTTC.

The CDR3 DNA reads as TGTGCCAGCAGTTCTCTAGCGGGGGGGCCGAATACGCAGTATTTT. This translates into CASSSLAGGPNTQYF. The V gene is TRBV6-5, the J gene TRBJ2-3; 12 bases map to TRBD2. After removal of 4 bases from V and 7 bases from J, the junction contained 6 bases not matched to a gene. CDR1 MNHEY and CDR2 SVGAGI come from the germline V gene. The CDR3 is made up of 15 amino acids.

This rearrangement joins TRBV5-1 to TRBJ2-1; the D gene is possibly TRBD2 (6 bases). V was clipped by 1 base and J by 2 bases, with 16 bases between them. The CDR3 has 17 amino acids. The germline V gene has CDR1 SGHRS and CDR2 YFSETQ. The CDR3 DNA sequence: TGCGCCAGCAGCTTGAAGGGACTCCTGGACCCCTACAATGAGCAGTTCTTC. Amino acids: CASSLKGLLDPYNEQFF.

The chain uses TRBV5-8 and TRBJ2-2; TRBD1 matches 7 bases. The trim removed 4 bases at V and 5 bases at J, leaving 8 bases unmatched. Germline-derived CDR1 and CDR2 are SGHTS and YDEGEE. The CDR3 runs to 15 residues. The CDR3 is CASSLRRGYTGELFF. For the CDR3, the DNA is TGTGCCAGCAGCCTCCGCAGGGGGTATACCGGGGAGCTGTTTTTT.

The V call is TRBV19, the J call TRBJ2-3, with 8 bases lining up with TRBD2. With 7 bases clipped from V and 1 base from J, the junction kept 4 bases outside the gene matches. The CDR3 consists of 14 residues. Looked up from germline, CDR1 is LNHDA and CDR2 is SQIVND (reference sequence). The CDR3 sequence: CASTALAGTDTQYF. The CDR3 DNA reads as TGTGCCAGTACCGCACTAGCGGGCACAGATACGCAGTATTTT. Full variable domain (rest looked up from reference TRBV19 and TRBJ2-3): DGGITQSPKYLFRKEGQNVTLSCEQNLNHDAMYWYRQDPGQGLRLIYYSQIVNDFQKGDIAEGYSVSREKKESFPLTVTSAQKNPTAFYLCASTALAGTDTQYFGPGTRLTVL.